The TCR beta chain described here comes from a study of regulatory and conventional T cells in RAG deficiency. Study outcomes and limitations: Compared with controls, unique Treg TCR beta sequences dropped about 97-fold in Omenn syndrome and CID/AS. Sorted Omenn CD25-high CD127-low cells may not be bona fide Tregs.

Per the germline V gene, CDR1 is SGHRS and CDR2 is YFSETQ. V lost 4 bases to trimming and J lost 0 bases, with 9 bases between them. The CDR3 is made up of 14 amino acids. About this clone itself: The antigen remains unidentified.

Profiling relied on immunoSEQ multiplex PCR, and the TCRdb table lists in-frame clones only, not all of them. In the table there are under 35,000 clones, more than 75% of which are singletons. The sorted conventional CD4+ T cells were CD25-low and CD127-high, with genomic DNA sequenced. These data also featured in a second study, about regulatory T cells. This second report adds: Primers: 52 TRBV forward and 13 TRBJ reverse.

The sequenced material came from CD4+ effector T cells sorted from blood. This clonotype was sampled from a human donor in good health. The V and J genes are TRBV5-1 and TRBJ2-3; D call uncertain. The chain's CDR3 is CASSLSQSTDTQYF. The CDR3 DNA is TGCGCCAGCAGCCTGAGCCAGAGCACAGATACGCAGTATTTT. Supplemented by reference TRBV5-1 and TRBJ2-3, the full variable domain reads KAGVTQTPRYLIKTRGQQVTLSCSPISGHRSVSWYQQTPGQGLQFLFEYFSETQRNKGNFPGRFSGRQFSNSRSEMNVSTLELGDSALYLCASSLSQSTDTQYFGPGTRLTVL.